The rows below give T cell receptor beta chains drawn from one sample of a study of cytomegalovirus exposure and HLA in healthy donors. The assay was immunoSEQ multiplex PCR, and TCRdb's table has in-frame clones only and misses some. The data show about 140,000 clones, approximately 75% seen once. The sequencing sample was made of PBMCs. The receptors come from a middle-aged man in good health and CMV-seropositive. CDR3s include the opening cysteine and the closing phenylalanine or tryptophan. The order of the fields is V gene, D gene, clone size, J gene, CDR3 protein, CDR3 DNA. The D gene is left open where the match is weak. The size entry is marked missing in some rows and otherwise reads once, few, many or a size class.

>TRBV7-2|-|-|TRBJ2-2
CASSLVEFPGELFF
TGTGCCAGCAGCTTAGTCGAGTTTCCCGGGGAGCTGTTTTTT
>TRBV27|-|-|TRBJ2-1
CASSNYNEQFF
TGTGCCAGTAGCAACTACAATGAGCAGTTCTTC
>TRBV29-1|TRBD2|-|TRBJ2-1
CSSGGLADPKQFF
TGCAGCTCGGGGGGACTAGCGGACCCGAAGCAGTTCTTC
>TRBV4-3|TRBD2|few|TRBJ2-3
CASSRDYYTDTQYF
TGCGCCAGCAGCCGGGACTACTACACAGATACGCAGTATTTT
>TRBV5-4|TRBD1|few|TRBJ1-6
CASRAGTVNSPLHF
TGTGCCAGCAGGGCCGGGACAGTTAATTCACCCCTCCACTTT
>TRBV18|TRBD1|-|TRBJ1-2
CASSPSRGLLGYTF
TGTGCCAGCTCACCATCAAGGGGGCTTCTAGGCTACACCTTC
>TRBV11-2|-|-|TRBJ2-7
CASSHRTEGQYEQYF
TGTGCCAGCAGCCATAGGACAGAAGGCCAATACGAGCAGTACTTC
>TRBV29-1|-|-|TRBJ2-3
CSVSRGDTQYF
TGCAGCGTTTCCAGGGGAGATACGCAGTATTTT
>TRBV5-1|-|-|TRBJ1-1
CASSLLGGNTEAFF
TGCGCCAGCAGCTTGTTAGGGGGGAACACTGAAGCTTTCTTT
>TRBV7-2|-|-|TRBJ2-3
CASSFGSTGPDTQYF
TGTGCCAGCAGCTTCGGGAGCACAGGTCCAGATACGCAGTATTTT
>TRBV7-2|TRBD2|-|TRBJ2-1
CASSLAASGGSLYNEQFF
TGTGCCAGCAGCTTAGCCGCTAGCGGGGGGTCCCTCTACAATGAGCAGTTCTTC